This T cell receptor (beta chain) originates from a study of OX40 agonist ivuxolimab in advanced cancers. Whole-study context: Enrollees could have had prior anti-PD-1, anti-PD-L1 or anti-CTLA-4 therapy, which about 40% had received.

This CDR3 is 11 amino acids long. Looked up from germline, CDR1 is MDHEN and CDR2 is SYDVKM. Trimming took off 4 bases at V and 2 bases at J, with 1 base between the two ends. Sequencing used immunoSEQ multiplex PCR; TCRdb keeps in-frame clones, though not all of them. The profile shows under 85,000 clones, 90% of them singletons. The chain carries TRBV28 and TRBJ2-3, with unresolved D. The clonotype originates from an adult with an advanced solid tumor such as melanoma, head and neck, liver or kidney cancer. The sample was CD4+ or CD8+ T cells sorted from blood, taken in a trial of the OX40 agonist ivuxolimab. CDR3 sequence reads: CASSYTDTQYF. The DNA for the CDR3 is TGTGCCAGCAGTTACACAGATACGCAGTATTTT.